The 7 T cell receptor beta chains given below trace back to one sample, sequenced in a study of memory CD4+ T cells and cytomegalovirus serostatus. Single viable CD3+CD4+CD8-CD45RO+ cells were sorted as the memory CD4+ T cells. Produced via immunoSEQ multiplex PCR; TCRdb's table is partial and in-frame only. The sample lists about 48,000 clones; 78% were seen once. Material: memory CD4+ T cells from blood. These receptors all come from an adult in good health and CMV-seronegative.

The chain employs TRBV10-2 and TRBJ1-5, with 7 bases matching TRBD1. This CDR3 region has 12 residues. Germline trimming cut 6 bases from V and 6 bases from J; bases unmatched to any gene: 2. Germline V gives CDR1 WSHSY, CDR2 SAAADI. CDR3 amino acids: CASSSGGQPQHF. The CDR3 DNA sequence: TGCGCCAGCAGCTCAGGGGGTCAGCCCCAGCATTTT.

The CDR3 DNA is TGTGCCTGGAGTGTACGAGACGGTAATTCACCCCTCCACTTT. This gives the protein CAWSVRDGNSPLHF. The genes are TRBV30 and TRBJ1-6; D uncertain. CDR3 length: 14 residues. Germline CDR1 is GTSNPN and CDR2 is SVGIG (reference sequence). The germline V and J ends were trimmed by 0 bases and 6 bases, with 9 bases remaining between them.

The chain employs TRBV30 and TRBJ1-1; D remains ambiguous. This CDR3 has 11 residues. Trimming cost V 4 bases and J 10 bases, with 13 bases left between them. Per germline, CDR1 GTSNPN and CDR2 SVGIG (reference sequence). CDR3 loop: CAWIQLPRAFF. Written as DNA, the CDR3 is TGTGCCTGGATCCAACTACCGCGAGCTTTCTTT. Variable domain in full (rest from reference TRBV30 and TRBJ1-1): SQTIHQWPATLVQPVGSPLSLECTVEGTSNPNLYWYRQAAGRGLQLLFYSVGIGQISSEVPQNLSASRPQDRQFILSSKKLLLSDSGFYLCAWIQLPRAFFGQGTRLTVV.

This chain connects TRBV2 to TRBJ2-7, with D perhaps TRBD1 (6 bases). Germline V gene lookup returns CDR1 SNHLY and CDR2 FYNNEI. The V gene lost 9 bases and the J gene lost 2 bases, with 14 bases spanning the gap. The CDR3 extends over 13 amino acids. The CDR3 bases are TGTGCCAGTAAAACAGGGATCCCCTACGAGCAGTACTTC. Amino acid sequence: CASKTGIPYEQYF. Complete variable domain (other parts from reference TRBV2 and TRBJ2-7): EPEVTQTPSHQVTQMGQEVILRCVPISNHLYFYWYRQILGQKVEFLVSFYNNEISEKSEIFDDQFSVERPDGSNFTLKIRSTKLEDSAMYFCASKTGIPYEQYFGPGTRLTVT.

This clone appeared a few times. The V call is TRBV27, the J call TRBJ1-2, with 9 bases lining up with TRBD1. J gave up 7 bases and V 5 bases, and 8 bases lay outside the gene matches. The CDR3 is 14 residues long. From germline, CDR1 is MNHEY and CDR2 SMNVEV (reference sequence). Here the CDR3 DNA reads TGTGCCAGCAGTCCCAGGGACAGGGTTCGTGGCTACACCTTC. It encodes CASSPRDRVRGYTF.

V is TRBV5-1 and J is TRBJ1-1, with TRBD1 identical over 9 bases. The CDR3 has 16 amino acids. Germline CDR1 and CDR2: SGHRS and YFSETQ. V shed 5 bases and J 2 bases; nucleotides not matched to a gene: 10. Here the CDR3 reads CASRIQGAMANTEAFF. DNA of the CDR3: TGCGCCAGCAGAATACAGGGGGCGATGGCAAACACTGAAGCTTTCTTT.

V gene TRBV5-1 combines with J gene TRBJ2-3; TRBD1 agrees at 10 bases. The CDR3 has 16 residues. Germline CDR1 and CDR2: SGHRS and YFSETQ. V was clipped by 2 bases and J by 2 bases; unmatched bases: 5. The CDR3 spells CASSFTGTGVTDTQYF. Written as DNA, the CDR3 is TGCGCCAGCAGCTTTACCGGGACAGGGGTCACAGATACGCAGTATTTT.